Listed below are T cell receptor beta chains from one sample, sequenced in a study of breast tumors, draining lymph nodes, adjacent tissues. TCRdb reprocessed the multiplex PCR reads with MiXCR, giving one entry per CDR3 protein. The sample has approximately 170,000 distinct CDR3 sequences, roughly a third seen once. The sequenced sample consisted of axillary lymph node tissue. The receptors come from a female donor with breast cancer. Some clones in this sample may be carry-over from other donors' samples. CDR3s include the opening cysteine and the closing phenylalanine or tryptophan. Fields, in order: V gene, clone size, D gene, J gene, CDR3 DNA, CDR3 protein. D genes are given only for firm matches. Clone size is given for some rows only: seen once, a few or many times, or a class if the clone is expanded.

TRBV7-9	many	TRBD1	TRBJ2-7	TGTGCCAGCAGCTTAGAGGGGTTGTACCGGGACAGGTCCTACGAGCAGTACTTC	CASSLEGLYRDRSYEQYF
TRBV5-1	many	-	TRBJ2-7	TGCGCCAGCACCTTGGGAAGGCAGACGGGGTTGGTCGAGCAGTACTTC	CASTLGRQTGLVEQYF
TRBV7-9	-	-	TRBJ2-2	TGTGCCAGCAGCCCAGAGGACAGCCATTACACCGGGGAGCTGTTTTTT	CASSPEDSHYTGELFF
TRBV20-1	many	TRBD2	TRBJ2-5	TGCAGTGCTAGAGCCCGAACTAGCGGGACCCGCCAAGAGACCCAGTACTTC	CSARARTSGTRQETQYF
TRBV6-2/TRBV6-3	-	-	TRBJ2-7	TGTGCCAGCAGTTACCTCCGGACTACCGACGAGCAGTACTTC	CASSYLRTTDEQYF
TRBV27	-	-	TRBJ1-5	TGTGCCAGCAGTTTCGGGGTTGGCAATCAGCCCCAGCATTTT	CASSFGVGNQPQHF
TRBV19	-	-	TRBJ1-2	TGTGCCAGTACGGGGACGGCTGCTAACTATGGCTACACCTTC	CASTGTAANYGYTF
TRBV2	many	-	TRBJ1-3	TGTGCCAGCAACTCGAGGGGCCCTGGAAACACCATATATTTT	CASNSRGPGNTIYF
TRBV5-8	many	TRBD2	TRBJ2-3	TGTGCCAGCAGTCCTATAGCGGGGGGGGGCACAGATACGCAGTATTTT	CASSPIAGGGTDTQYF
TRBV7-2	many	-	TRBJ2-1	TGTGCCAGCAGCGAGGGGACCTACAATGAGCAGTTCTTC	CASSEGTYNEQFF
TRBV2	few	-	TRBJ1-6	TGTGCCAGCAGGGGCGAAGGGCTCCCCCTCCACTTT	CASRGEGLPLHF
TRBV20-1	many	TRBD2	TRBJ2-5	TGCAGTGCGACCGGACTAGCGGGGGGGCCTCAAGAGACCCAGTACTTC	CSATGLAGGPQETQYF
TRBV20-1	many	-	TRBJ2-7	TGCAGTGCTAGAAGACTAGGCGAGCAGTACTTC	CSARRLGEQYF
TRBV19	many	-	TRBJ2-5	TGTGCCAGTAGACAGGGGGGGGAAGAGACCCAGTACTTC	CASRQGGEETQYF
TRBV11-3	many	-	TRBJ2-2	TGTGCCAGCAGCTTAGGGGAGGTCGCGGGACCCGGGGAGCTGTTTTTT	CASSLGEVAGPGELFF
TRBV2	many	-	TRBJ1-2	TGTGCCAGCAGGCCGGGAGGATTTCTTTATGGCTACACCTTC	CASRPGGFLYGYTF
TRBV24-1	many	-	TRBJ2-7	TGTGCCACCAGTGCCACTTACAGTTTCGAGCAGTACTTC	CATSATYSFEQYF
TRBV7-3	many	-	TRBJ2-3	TGTGCCAGCAGCTTTAATCGTGGGAGGATCACAGATACGCAGTATTTT	CASSFNRGRITDTQYF
TRBV20-1	many	-	TRBJ1-2	TGCAGTGCTCCTTTTCTGTTGGCGAACTATGGCTACACCTTC	CSAPFLLANYGYTF
TRBV5-6	many	-	TRBJ2-7	TGTGCCAGCAGCTTGATAGCCGGGCCCTCCTACGAGCAGTACTTC	CASSLIAGPSYEQYF
TRBV25-1	many	TRBD2	TRBJ2-1	TGTGCCAGCAGTTCGGATAGCGGGGGCGGAACGTACAATGAGCAGTTCTTC	CASSSDSGGGTYNEQFF
TRBV12-3/TRBV12-4	-	-	TRBJ2-5	TGTGCCAGCAGCGGAAGGGGTACCAGTCAGCCCCAGTACTTC	CASSGRGTSQPQYF